This T cell receptor (beta chain) was sequenced in a study of cytotoxic CD8 clonotypes in ibrutinib-treated CLL. Sequenced by immunoSEQ multiplex PCR; TCRdb stores in-frame clones only, minus some. The table has some 300,000 clones, around four fifths seen once. TCR beta library input comprised approximately 2 micrograms of genomic DNA from cryopreserved PBMCs. Sequenced here: PBMCs, sampled before ibrutinib treatment. The clonotype comes from a human donor with chronic lymphocytic leukemia.

CDR3: CASSLLGVWTDTQYF. The CDR3 nucleotides read TGCGCCAGCAGTTTACTAGGCGTTTGGACAGATACGCAGTATTTT. The V and J genes are TRBV5-1 and TRBJ2-3; a possible D gene is TRBD2 (5 bases). Germline assignment: CDR1 SGHRS and CDR2 YFSETQ. This CDR3 has 15 amino acids. The V gene lost 5 bases and the J gene lost 3 bases, with 16 bases spanning the gap.